These T cell receptor beta chains were read from a single sample in a study of blood T cell repertoires in COVID-19. Repertoires were generated with immunoSEQ multiplex PCR, while TCRdb's copy carries only in-frame clones and drops some. The repertoire holds 90,000 or so clones, with 65% to 90% as singletons. Sample: peripheral blood. These receptors were taken from an elderly man with active or convalescent COVID-19. Both conserved end residues are part of each CDR3. The D gene is left open where the match is weak. Where a row states a size, it is once, few, many or the class of an expanded clone; other rows omit it.

TRBJ2-3 | TRBV5-4 | TRBD1 | . | TGTGCCAGCAGCGTTCGGACAGGGGCAGATACGCAGTATTTT | CASSVRTGADTQYF
TRBJ1-1 | TRBV14 | . | . | TGTGCCAGCAGCCAAGGGTCAGCCAACAGTAGAGCTTTCTTT | CASSQGSANSRAFF
TRBJ1-5 | TRBV5-5 | . | few | TGTGCCAGCAGCTTGGGGCAAAGTAGCAATCAGCCCCAGCATTTT | CASSLGQSSNQPQHF
TRBJ2-1 | TRBV28 | . | . | TGTGCCACCCCAGGGATAGCTGGATTCAATGAGCAGTTCTTC | CATPGIAGFNEQFF
TRBJ2-1 | TRBV7-9 | TRBD2 | . | TGTGCCAGCAGCCCAATCGGGACTAGCGAAAGCTCCTACAATGAGCAGTTCTTC | CASSPIGTSESSYNEQFF
TRBJ2-7 | TRBV7-3 | . | . | TGTGCCAGCAGGGGCCGGACTGAACTACCCTACGAGCAGTACTTC | CASRGRTELPYEQYF
TRBJ2-3 | TRBV11-1 | . | . | TGTGCCAGCAGCTTAGGCCTAGCGGATACGCAGTATTTT | CASSLGLADTQYF
TRBJ2-3 | TRBV7-6 | TRBD2 | . | TGTGCCAGCAGCCCGACTAGCGGCACAGATACGCAGTATTTT | CASSPTSGTDTQYF
TRBJ2-7 | TRBV5-4 | . | . | TGTGCCAGCAGCCCGTGGGACTCCTCAAATTCCTACGAGCAGTACTTC | CASSPWDSSNSYEQYF
TRBJ2-2 | TRBV28 | . | . | TGTGCCAGCAGTTTAACCCCCAAACTGACAGGATACACCGGGGAGCTGTTTTTT | CASSLTPKLTGYTGELFF
TRBJ1-1 | TRBV6-5 | . | . | TGTGCCAGCAGTTACTCGATCGGACAGTCTGCCACTGAAGCTTTCTTT | CASSYSIGQSATEAFF
TRBJ2-1 | TRBV3-1/TRBV3-2 | TRBD2 | . | TGTGCCAGCAGCCGCCCGGGACTAGTGAATGAGCAGTTCTTC | CASSRPGLVNEQFF
TRBJ2-3 | TRBV2 | . | . | TGTGCCAGCAATGGAGTAGCACAACCCACAGATACGCAGTATTTT | CASNGVAQPTDTQYF
TRBJ2-5 | TRBV6-5 | TRBD1 | . | TGTGCCAGCAGTTACTCGTTGAATACAGGGGGGGAGACCCAGTACTTC | CASSYSLNTGGETQYF
TRBJ2-2 | TRBV10-3 | . | . | TGTGCCATCAGTGAGTCGAGGGCCGCGAACACCGGGGAGCTGTTTTTT | CAISESRAANTGELFF
TRBJ2-7 | TRBV18 | . | few | TGTGCCAGCTCACTTGGGCCGGGGGTCTTTTCCTACGAGCAGTACTTC | CASSLGPGVFSYEQYF
TRBJ2-1 | TRBV19 | . | . | TGTGCCAGTAGTCGGAGCGCTGCCTACAATGAGCAGTTCTTC | CASSRSAAYNEQFF
TRBJ2-7 | TRBV7-2 | . | . | TGTGCCAGCAGCTTAGAACAGGGTGTCGAGCAGTACTTC | CASSLEQGVEQYF
TRBJ1-6 | TRBV21-1 | . | . | TGTGCCAGCAGCAAAGGGACAGGAACGGATTCACCCCTCCACTTT | CASSKGTGTDSPLHF
TRBJ1-3 | TRBV5-1 | TRBD1 | . | TGCGCCAGTAAAACGACAGGGGGGAGAAACACCATATATTTT | CASKTTGGRNTIYF
TRBJ2-7 | TRBV2 | TRBD2 | . | TGTGCCAGCAGGGGACTAGGGGCAAGGTACGAGCAGTACTTC | CASRGLGARYEQYF
TRBJ1-1 | TRBV28 | . | . | TGTGCCAGCAGTAGGACATTTTACACTGAAGCTTTCTTT | CASSRTFYTEAFF
TRBJ1-5 | TRBV9 | . | . | TGTGCCAGCAGCGGTGGACAGTGGGATCAGCCCCAGCATTTT | CASSGGQWDQPQHF
TRBJ2-1 | TRBV5-1 | TRBD2 | . | TGCGCCAGCAGAAAGCGGGAGCTTGCTCTCAATGAGCAGTTCTTC | CASRKRELALNEQFF
TRBJ2-1 | TRBV3-1/TRBV3-2 | . | . | TGTGCCAGCAGCCAAGAGCAGGGGAATGTTGAGCAGTTCTTC | CASSQEQGNVEQFF
TRBJ1-2 | TRBV28 | . | few | TGTGCCAGTGAGGACAATCCGTTGAATGGCTACACCTTC | CASEDNPLNGYTF
TRBJ2-7 | TRBV28 | . | . | TGTGCCAGCACTTTGGGACTGGAAAGCGTCTACGAGCAGTACTTC | CASTLGLESVYEQYF
TRBJ1-4 | TRBV6-5 | TRBD1 | . | TGTGCCAGCAGAACAGGGGGCGCAGGTGAAAAACTGTTTTTT | CASRTGGAGEKLFF
TRBJ2-7 | TRBV15 | TRBD2 | . | TGTGCCACCAGCAGCCCTCGAGCGGGAGGGGCCTACGAGCAGTACTTC | CATSSPRAGGAYEQYF
TRBJ1-3 | TRBV7-2 | . | . | TGTGCCAGCAGCTTTTTTATGGGAGGCTCTGGAAACACCATATATTTT | CASSFFMGGSGNTIYF
TRBJ2-3 | TRBV9 | TRBD2 | . | TGTGCCAGCAGCACTTCCGCGACTAGCGGGAGCGGGGATACGCAGTATTTT | CASSTSATSGSGDTQYF
TRBJ2-1 | TRBV15 | TRBD2 | . | TGTGCCACCAGCGAGACTAGCGGGTTCATTTCCTACAATGAGCAGTTCTTC | CATSETSGFISYNEQFF
TRBJ1-1 | TRBV3-1/TRBV3-2 | . | . | TGTGCCAGCAGCCAAGACAGGGCCACTGAAGCTTTCTTT | CASSQDRATEAFF
TRBJ2-3 | TRBV7-2 | TRBD2 | . | TGTGCCAGCAGCTCCAGACAAAGCGGGAGGCAGTATTTT | CASSSRQSGRQYF
TRBJ1-1 | TRBV7-2 | TRBD1 | once | TGTGCCAGCAGCAGACGACAGGGGATGAACACTGAAGCTTTCTTT | CASSRRQGMNTEAFF
TRBJ2-2 | TRBV6-5 | . | . | TGTGCCAGCAGTCGACAGGTGAACACCGGGGAGCTGTTTTTT | CASSRQVNTGELFF
TRBJ1-5 | TRBV28 | . | . | TGTGCCAGCAGGACAGCCGGGTATCAGCCCCAGCATTTT | CASRTAGYQPQHF
TRBJ2-2 | TRBV4-1 | . | . | TGCGCCAGCAGCCAAGATGGAGGCGCCGGGGAGCTGTTTTTT | CASSQDGGAGELFF
TRBJ1-2 | TRBV6-5 | . | . | TGTGCCACCGACAATAACTATGGCTACACCTTC | CATDNNYGYTF
TRBJ2-7 | TRBV27 | . | . | TGTGCCAGCAAATGGTCGGGCCAGGGGTCTTACGAGCAGTACTTC | CASKWSGQGSYEQYF
TRBJ2-2 | TRBV7-2 | TRBD1 | once | TGTGCCAGCAGCAGTCGACAGGGACCCGGGGAGCTGTTTTTT | CASSSRQGPGELFF
TRBJ2-1 | TRBV19 | TRBD2 | few | TGTGCCAGTAGTATAGCGGGAGGGCTAGGGAATGAGCAGTTCTTC | CASSIAGGLGNEQFF
TRBJ1-6 | TRBV6-5 | . | . | TGTGCCAGCAGGGGAGCTGGGGAGGCACCCCTCCACTTT | CASRGAGEAPLHF
TRBJ2-5 | TRBV7-2 | . | . | TGTGCCAGCAGCCTCCGACAGGGAGGAGGAGAGACCCAGTACTTC | CASSLRQGGGETQYF
TRBJ2-1 | TRBV5-1 | TRBD2 | . | TGCGCCAGCAGCTTGTTTCGAAGCGGGAGCCGGAATGAGCAGTTCTTC | CASSLFRSGSRNEQFF
TRBJ2-7 | TRBV24-1 | . | . | TGTGCCACCAGTGATACCGACGGGGGAAGCGAGCAGTACTTC | CATSDTDGGSEQYF
TRBJ2-1 | TRBV3-1/TRBV3-2 | TRBD2 | . | TGTGCCAGCAGCCAAGTTGGACTAGCCAATGAGCAGTTCTTC | CASSQVGLANEQFF
TRBJ2-1 | TRBV5-8 | TRBD2 | few | TGTGCCAGCAGCTTGACTAGCGGGAGTCTCGATGAGCAGTTCTTC | CASSLTSGSLDEQFF
TRBJ1-3 | TRBV6-1 | TRBD1 | . | TGTGCCAGCAGTGAATACAGGGGACGACAGAGCTCTGGAAACACCATATATTTT | CASSEYRGRQSSGNTIYF
TRBJ1-2 | TRBV7-9 | . | . | TGTGCCAGCAGCGCCGGGACACCCAGCTGGGGCTACACCTTC | CASSAGTPSWGYTF
TRBJ2-5 | TRBV18 | TRBD2 | . | TGTGCCAGCTCACTAAGGACTAGCGGGAGAACGGAGACCCAGTACTTC | CASSLRTSGRTETQYF
TRBJ2-1 | TRBV5-6 | . | . | TGTGCCAGCAGCTTGTCGGGGACTTACAATGAGCAGTTCTTC | CASSLSGTYNEQFF
TRBJ1-6 | TRBV4-1 | . | once | TGCGCCAGCAGCCAAGGGGACATATTAATAAGGAATTCACCCCTCCACTTT | CASSQGDILIRNSPLHF
TRBJ2-3 | TRBV9 | TRBD2 | . | TGTGCCAGCAGCGCCCTTAGCGGGAGTACAGATACGCAGTATTTT | CASSALSGSTDTQYF